This T cell receptor beta chain was captured in a study of blood T cell repertoires in COVID-19 (TCRdb year 2020). In the study overall: Samples covering the acute and convalescent phases of COVID-19 were provided by collaborators in the United States, Italy and Spain. The prospective study material was composed of cDNA or gDNA derived from T cells, B-cell-depleted T cells, or PBMCs. The dataset comprised deeply sampled blood TCRbeta repertoires from subjects exposed to, actively infected with, or recovered from COVID-19. The repertoires were released in a freely available public database intended as a resource for research on the immune response to SARS-CoV-2. The samples were drawn from two sources: the first 160 participants of the ongoing ImmuneRACE study, and some 1,300 subjects contributed by 6 global collaborators. Sample metadata almost always included a de-identified subject ID, COVID-19 status, age in years and sex. HLA class I and class II types, where available, came from metadata supplied by the sample provider rather than from assay-based typing.

In the prospective study, participants were roughly 18 to 100 years old, resided in under 30 geographic areas of the United States, and were enrolled through a virtual design. To assign participants to cohorts, the prospective study relied on clinical history that participants themselves reported in a screening survey and a study questionnaire. Recovered participants in ImmuneRACE Cohort 3 were defined as having two consecutive negative NP/OP PCR tests, clearance from a healthcare professional, or resolution of symptoms. In the prospective study, whole blood, serum and a nasopharyngeal or oropharyngeal swab were collected from each participant by mobile phlebotomists. Additional blood draws and questionnaires over an approximately two-month period could optionally be provided by prospective study participants. Before DNA extraction, prospective study blood samples were shipped either frozen or at room temperature.

The study at large found these results: The amount of clinical and demographic metadata varied by source and participant and was provided uncurated.

Concerning this clone: This receptor's antigen is unknown. Base qualities were left out, and no much larger clone turns up one base away.

The immunoSEQ Assay, a bias-controlled multiplex PCR, was used to amplify TCRbeta CDR3 regions from genomic DNA. Per the original workflow: Nucleated cell counts per sample were estimated from amplification of reference gene primers within the assay. To quantify the absolute abundance of each unique TCRbeta CDR3 rearrangement, sequence reads were collapsed and filtered. For each sample, productive Simpson clonality was calculated as the square root of Simpson's diversity index across productive rearrangements. Sourced from immuneACCESS, this table was stored by TCRdb with only in-frame sequences that have V and J called. A share of the clones is absent; for the studies checked, an unresolved V gene accounts for under half, and the remainder has no known explanation. The DNA was the basis for D and trimming; V, J and clone size are from that table. The sample data list 450,000 to 500,000 clones, and roughly 90% of these were observed just once. The ten most abundant clones make up around 0.7% of the sample.

The sequence was collected from a woman aged 18-29 years who had recovered from COVID-19. Sequenced input: PBMCs or T cells enriched from blood (not recorded which).

The DNA sequence is TGTGCCAGCAGCCAAGGAGAAGCGTTCGCAGATACGCAGTATTTT. Its translation is CASSQGEAFADTQYF. The chain employs TRBV3-1 (or the pseudogene TRBV3-2) and TRBJ2-3, with the identity of the D gene unclear. The cysteine opens and the phenylalanine closes a CDR3 of 15 amino acids. This entry keeps only the CDR3 DNA: 45 bases, framed from base 1. Looking up the germline V gene (reference sequence) yields CDR1 LGHDT and CDR2 YNNKEL. Relative to germline, V is 1 base shorter and J is 4 bases shorter, with 12 bases between their ends.